What follows describes a single TCR beta chain. As yet, its antigen is unknown. The data originate from a study of PD-L1 blockade in urothelial cancer. Study background: A median blood sample held approximately 140,000 T cells and approximately 84,000 unique TCRs.

It was locally advanced or metastatic urothelial carcinoma that patients had. Sample numbers ranged from 1 to 8 per patient, encompassing pretreatment and on-treatment collections. Here immunoSEQ multiplex PCR was the method, and the copy in TCRdb shows in-frame clones only, minus some. The table records 70,000 or so clones, approximately 91% of them present only once. V lost 1 base, J lost 5 bases, and 7 bases stayed unmatched. The CDR3 is made up of 16 amino acids. Germline values: CDR1 LNHNV, CDR2 YYDKDF (reference sequence). Study findings and constraints: Pretreatment blood TCR clonality under the median forecast improved survival.

The origin of this receptor is a man aged 55 to 69 with urothelial cancer. The material sequenced was PBMCs, taken around atezolizumab (anti-PD-L1) treatment. This chain connects TRBV15 to TRBJ2-2, with 7 bases identical to TRBD2. DNA for the CDR3: TGTGCCACCAGCAGAGCTGACCAGGGAGGGACCGGGGAGCTGTTTTTT. Its protein is CATSRADQGGTGELFF.